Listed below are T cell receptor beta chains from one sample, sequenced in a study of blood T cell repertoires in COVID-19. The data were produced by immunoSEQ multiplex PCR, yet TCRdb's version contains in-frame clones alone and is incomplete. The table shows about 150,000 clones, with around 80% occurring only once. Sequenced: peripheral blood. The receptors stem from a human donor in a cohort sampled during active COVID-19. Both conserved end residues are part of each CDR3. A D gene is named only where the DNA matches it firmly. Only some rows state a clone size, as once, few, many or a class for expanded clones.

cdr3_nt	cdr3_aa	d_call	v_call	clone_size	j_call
TGTGCCAGCAGCCAAAATTGGGCAGGCCTCTCTGGAAACACCATATATTTT	CASSQNWAGLSGNTIYF	.	TRBV3-1/TRBV3-2	.	TRBJ1-3
TGCGCCAGCAGCCAAGGGGAGGATCATCAGCCCCAGCATTTT	CASSQGEDHQPQHF	.	TRBV4-3	.	TRBJ1-5
TGTGCCAGCAGCGGTACAGGGCGCATCTATGGCTACACCTTC	CASSGTGRIYGYTF	.	TRBV7-9	.	TRBJ1-2
TGCGCCACCCCCTTTATCGACCTAGGCACCTTC	CATPFIDLGTF	.	TRBV10-1	.	TRBJ1-2
TGTGCCAGCAGTTTTCGGGGGGCGTACAATGAGCAGTTCTTC	CASSFRGAYNEQFF	.	TRBV6-5	few	TRBJ2-1
TGTGCCAGCTCACCCAGCGGGGGGGCCGGGCAGTTCTTC	CASSPSGGAGQFF	TRBD2	TRBV18	once	TRBJ2-1
TGCGCCAGCAGCGCGCTAACAGGGGGCTACGAGCAGTACTTC	CASSALTGGYEQYF	TRBD1	TRBV5-1	.	TRBJ2-7
TGCGCCAGCAGCCCGGACAGACCCAATGAAAAACTGTTTTTT	CASSPDRPNEKLFF	.	TRBV5-1	.	TRBJ1-4
TGTGCCAGCCGCCCGGGACAGAACTATGGCTACACCTTC	CASRPGQNYGYTF	TRBD1	TRBV6-2/TRBV6-3	.	TRBJ1-2
TGTGCCAGCAGCTTATGGGGACAACACTACGAGCAGTACTTC	CASSLWGQHYEQYF	.	TRBV7-2	.	TRBJ2-7
TGTGCCAGCAGCTTAAGAGGGGGAGGCAATCAGCCCCAGCATTTT	CASSLRGGGNQPQHF	.	TRBV7-2	.	TRBJ1-5
TGTGCCAGCAGCGTCGGAGGTAGCGGGGCCTCCTACGAGCAGTACTTC	CASSVGGSGASYEQYF	TRBD2	TRBV9	.	TRBJ2-7
TGTGCCAGCAGCTTGGCAGGGGCTGGGGCCAACGTCCTGACTTTC	CASSLAGAGANVLTF	.	TRBV5-6	few	TRBJ2-6
TGTGCCAGCAGCTTAGAATGGCAAAATTCACCCCTCCACTTT	CASSLEWQNSPLHF	.	TRBV7-2	.	TRBJ1-6
TGTGCCAGCAGCTTTCTACAGGGGACCTGGGACACTGAAGCTTTCTTT	CASSFLQGTWDTEAFF	TRBD1	TRBV7-9	.	TRBJ1-1
TGCGCCAGCAGCGACAGGACTAACTATGGCTACACCTTC	CASSDRTNYGYTF	.	TRBV5-1	.	TRBJ1-2
TGTGCCACCAGCAGAGAGAGGGGCAATCAGCCCCAGCATTTT	CATSRERGNQPQHF	.	TRBV15	.	TRBJ1-5
TGTGCCAGCAGCGTCGGGACAGGGTCCGTTCGGGAGCAGTTCTTC	CASSVGTGSVREQFF	TRBD1	TRBV7-9	.	TRBJ2-1
TGTGCCAGCAGGGACAGAAGGACCGTCAGCTATGGCTACACCTTC	CASRDRRTVSYGYTF	.	TRBV7-9	.	TRBJ1-2
TGCGCCAGCAGCTTGGAACTGACCGGGGAGCTGTTTTTT	CASSLELTGELFF	.	TRBV5-1	.	TRBJ2-2
TGTGCCAGCTCACTACCGACCGGGACAGGGCTCAATCAGCCCCAGCATTTT	CASSLPTGTGLNQPQHF	TRBD1	TRBV18	.	TRBJ1-5
TGTGCCAGCAGCGCTACGGGACAGCCCAGCACAGATACGCAGTATTTT	CASSATGQPSTDTQYF	TRBD1	TRBV3-1/TRBV3-2	.	TRBJ2-3
TGTGCCAGCAGTGAACGGGGGAAGCAGTACTTC	CASSERGKQYF	.	TRBV2	.	TRBJ2-7
TGTGCCAGCAGCCCAGGGATAGGATTAGATTCACCCCTCCACTTT	CASSPGIGLDSPLHF	.	TRBV5-6	.	TRBJ1-6